This TCR beta chain was found in a study of PD-1 blockade in mismatch repair-deficient tumors. Sequenced by immunoSEQ multiplex PCR; TCRdb stores in-frame clones only, minus some. The data show about 66,000 clones, approximately 80% seen once. The ends lost 5 bases at V and 2 bases at J; junction bases unmatched: 8. Germline values: CDR1 MNHEY, CDR2 SMNVEV (reference sequence). The CDR3 has 15 amino acids. Sample: peripheral blood, taken 2 weeks after starting pembrolizumab. The gene calls are TRBV27 and TRBJ2-7; 8 bases line up with TRBD1. This TCR was recovered from an adult with mismatch repair-deficient cancer. For the CDR3, the DNA is TGTGCCAGCAGTGCAACGGGACAGGCGACCTACGAGCAGTACTTC. The encoded protein is CASSATGQATYEQYF.